This entry is about one TCR beta chain. The antigen is not known. The sample originates from a study of vaccination effects on CD4 cells after COVID-19. Turning to the study itself: All study participants received two doses of BNT162b2 or mRNA-1273 vaccine. Overall study findings and caveats: No early post-infection timepoints were available in the study, which also included few convalescent patients. Only a single clone (1 of 255 vaccine-induced clones in healthy vaccinees) cross-reacted with common cold coronaviruses. Clones induced by infection and by vaccine showed marked clonal contraction late after vaccination.

Only in-frame clones appear in the TCRdb table, and some are missing; sequencing was by immunoSEQ multiplex PCR. This sample has under 80,000 clones, with about four fifths found just once. The CDR3 totals 19 residues. V shed 4 bases and J shed 0 bases, with 20 bases lying between them. Per germline, CDR1 SGHRS and CDR2 YFSETQ. Sequencing was preceded by expansion of antigen-specific CD4+ T cells with viral peptide pools in the ViraFEST assay. Between days 9 and 11 of culture, CD4+ T cells were separated out. Nucleocapsid antibody tests were negative, and the vaccine recipients had no prior SARS-CoV-2 infection.

The chain links TRBV5-1 to TRBJ2-6; TRBD2 might be the D (5 bases). The input for sequencing was CD4+ T cells from PBMCs cultured with SARS-CoV-2 spike peptides, taken before COVID-19 vaccination. The sequence derives from a human donor who received a COVID-19 vaccine. The CDR3 sequence is CASSQRPGEGPSGANVLTF. CDR3 coding DNA: TGCGCCAGCAGCCAACGTCCAGGTGAGGGCCCCTCTGGGGCCAACGTCCTGACTTTC.